This is a list of T cell receptor beta chains from one sample in a study of CD8+ T cells in alopecia areata. Clones were read by immunoSEQ multiplex PCR, and TCRdb kept only the in-frame ones, dropping some. Of some 110,000 clones listed, about 61% are singletons. The specimen was CD8+ T cells sorted from blood, collected at week 4, from a patient treated with tofacitinib. The receptors shown here come from a human donor with alopecia areata. The CDR3 runs from the conserved cysteine through the conserved F or W. D genes are given only for firm matches. Not all rows give a size; the values are once, few, many and, for expanded clones, a class.

NA	TRBV27	NA	TRBJ1-1	14	TGTGCCAGCAGTTCCGGGACTCTTAACACTGAAGCTTTCTTT	CASSSGTLNTEAFF
NA	TRBV4-1	NA	TRBJ2-2	16	TGCGCCACCCGGGGGACCTACGGCCTGAACACCGGGGAGCTGTTTTTT	CATRGTYGLNTGELFF
once	TRBV4-1	TRBD2	TRBJ2-7	15	TGCGCCAGCAGCCAAGGAAGGGGAGGGGCCTACGAGCAGTACTTC	CASSQGRGGAYEQYF
NA	TRBV30	NA	TRBJ1-2	15	TGTGCCTGGAGTGTACAGAGGGGAATCAACTATGGCTACACCTTC	CAWSVQRGINYGYTF
NA	TRBV4-3	TRBD1	TRBJ2-3	17	TGCGCCAGCAGCCAAGATCCCCGGGACAGATGGGCAGATACGCAGTATTTT	CASSQDPRDRWADTQYF
few	TRBV30	NA	TRBJ1-1	13	TGTGCCTGGGGGGACCTGGGACACACTGAAGCTTTCTTT	CAWGDLGHTEAFF
NA	TRBV7-9	TRBD2	TRBJ2-5	15	TGTGCCAGCAGCTTAGTGGTAGCGGGGGAAGAGACCCAGTACTTC	CASSLVVAGEETQYF
NA	TRBV2	TRBD1	TRBJ2-1	12	TGTGCCACAGGACAGGGGGGCAATGAGCAGTTCTTC	CATGQGGNEQFF
NA	TRBV6-5	NA	TRBJ1-5	12	TGTGCCAGCAGACCCGGGACCGGGCCCCAGCATTTT	CASRPGTGPQHF
NA	TRBV4-1	NA	TRBJ1-1	14	TGCGCCAGCAGCCAAGAAGGGGTGAACACTGAAGCTTTCTTT	CASSQEGVNTEAFF
NA	TRBV7-9	NA	TRBJ2-1	16	TGTGCCAGCAGCTCTTTACAGGGTCTCTCCTACAATGAGCAGTTCTTC	CASSSLQGLSYNEQFF
NA	TRBV30	NA	TRBJ1-1	12	TGTGCCTACCAACTCGTGAACACTGAAGCTTTCTTT	CAYQLVNTEAFF
NA	TRBV30	NA	TRBJ1-1	14	TGTGCCTGGGCGGAGGAGCAGGGGTTGGCTGAAGCTTTCTTT	CAWAEEQGLAEAFF
NA	TRBV29-1	NA	TRBJ2-5	13	TGCAGCGTTGTAGAACAGGGTCAAGAGACCCAGTACTTC	CSVVEQGQETQYF
few	TRBV7-2	TRBD2	TRBJ2-3	17	TGTGCCAGCAGCACACCCCTAGCGGGGGGGAGCACAGATACGCAGTATTTT	CASSTPLAGGSTDTQYF
NA	TRBV15	NA	TRBJ2-5	13	TGTGCCACCAGCAGGGCAAATGGGGAGACCCAGTACTTC	CATSRANGETQYF
NA	TRBV29-1	NA	TRBJ2-4	13	TGCAGCGTTGAAGTCCCAGCCAAAAACATTCAGTACTTC	CSVEVPAKNIQYF
NA	TRBV30	NA	TRBJ1-2	13	TGTGCCTGGAGTGTGGTCAGCCTCTATGGCTACACCTTC	CAWSVVSLYGYTF
NA	TRBV29-1	TRBD1	TRBJ2-7	11	TGCAGCGCGGACAGGCGAGACGAGCAGTACTTC	CSADRRDEQYF
once	TRBV6-5	NA	TRBJ2-2	13	TGTGCCAGCAGTGGATCGAACACCGGGGAGCTGTTTTTT	CASSGSNTGELFF
NA	TRBV30	NA	TRBJ1-2	14	TGTGCCTGGAGTGTACAAGGGTTAGGAGATGGCTACACCTTC	CAWSVQGLGDGYTF
few	TRBV11-1	NA	TRBJ2-5	16	TGTGCCAGCAGCCCCTACCCCGACTCGGGACAAGAGACCCAGTACTTC	CASSPYPDSGQETQYF
few	TRBV7-8	NA	TRBJ1-6	12	TGTGCCAGCAGCAAACTTAATTCACCCCTCCACTTT	CASSKLNSPLHF
few	TRBV4-1	TRBD1	TRBJ1-1	17	TGCGCCAGCAGCCAAGATTGGTTTACGGACAGGGTGTCTGAAGCTTTCTTT	CASSQDWFTDRVSEAFF
NA	TRBV7-8	NA	TRBJ2-3	17	TGTGCCAGCAGCCCCCTACCCCCAGGGGTGGGCACAGATACGCAGTATTTT	CASSPLPPGVGTDTQYF
NA	TRBV15	NA	TRBJ2-2	13	TGTGCCACCAGCGGCGGGGACACCGGGGAGCTGTTTTTT	CATSGGDTGELFF
NA	TRBV19	NA	TRBJ2-1	12	TGTGCCAGTAGAAGTGTTTACAATGAGCAGTTCTTC	CASRSVYNEQFF
NA	TRBV30	NA	TRBJ2-5	11	TGTGCCTGGAGTGTAGGGGAGACCCAGTACTTC	CAWSVGETQYF
NA	TRBV15	TRBD1	TRBJ2-1	15	TGTGCCACCAGCAGTCCACAGGGGTCCTACAATGAGCAGTTCTTC	CATSSPQGSYNEQFF
NA	TRBV5-1	NA	TRBJ2-1	17	TGCGCCAGCCAACCTTTGCCTACAGATCGATCCTACAATGAGCAGTTCTTC	CASQPLPTDRSYNEQFF
NA	TRBV7-9	TRBD1	TRBJ1-6	14	TGTGCCAGCAGCCAGGACAGGGCGGCGGCGCCCCTCCACTTT	CASSQDRAAAPLHF
once	TRBV28	NA	TRBJ2-7	12	TGTGCCAGCAGTTCGGACAGCTACGAGCAGTACTTC	CASSSDSYEQYF
NA	TRBV6-5	TRBD2	TRBJ2-7	14	TGTGCCACCAGAATTATAGCGGGGGACTACGAGCAGTACTTC	CATRIIAGDYEQYF
NA	TRBV6-5	NA	TRBJ2-3	11	TGTGCCAGCGGGGGTCCAGATACGCAGTATTTT	CASGGPDTQYF
NA	TRBV4-1	TRBD1	TRBJ1-4	16	TGCGCCAGCAGCCTACAACCGGGACAGTATAATGAAAAACTGTTTTTT	CASSLQPGQYNEKLFF
NA	TRBV13	NA	TRBJ1-1	11	TGTGCCAGCAGCTTAGTACCTGAAGCTTTCTTT	CASSLVPEAFF
medium-sized	TRBV7-9	NA	TRBJ2-7	13	TGTGCCAGCAGCTCAGACGGAACCTACGAGCAGTACTTC	CASSSDGTYEQYF
NA	TRBV30	TRBD1	TRBJ2-1	13	TGTGCCTGGCAGGGGGCGGGATACAATGAGCAGTTCTTC	CAWQGAGYNEQFF
few	TRBV29-1	NA	TRBJ2-3	13	TGCAGCGTTGAAGAAGGATTCACAGATACGCAGTATTTT	CSVEEGFTDTQYF
few	TRBV29-1	NA	TRBJ1-1	14	TGCAGCGTTGAAGAGGGCAGATCGAACACTGAAGCTTTCTTT	CSVEEGRSNTEAFF
NA	TRBV29-1	TRBD1	TRBJ1-1	13	TGCAGCCCCGCAGGGGGCCGGGACACTGAAGCTTTCTTT	CSPAGGRDTEAFF
once	TRBV6-5	NA	TRBJ1-2	12	TGTGCCAGCAGTTACGGGGGCTATGGCTACACCTTC	CASSYGGYGYTF
few	TRBV27	TRBD1	TRBJ1-2	14	TGTGCCAGCAGTTTACTCCCAGGGGGCTATGGCTACACCTTC	CASSLLPGGYGYTF
NA	TRBV5-6	NA	TRBJ2-1	13	TGTGCCAGCACCCCCGGGGCGGGCCATGAGCAGTTCTTC	CASTPGAGHEQFF
NA	TRBV5-6	NA	TRBJ2-1	14	TGTGCCAGCAGCTTGCAGACGGGTCTGGATGAGCAGTTCTTC	CASSLQTGLDEQFF
few	TRBV30	NA	TRBJ2-7	18	TGTGCCTGGAGTGTCCTAAGGGCACAGGTCTTCGGCACCTACGAGCAGTACTTC	CAWSVLRAQVFGTYEQYF
NA	TRBV4-1	TRBD2	TRBJ2-7	15	TGCGCCAGCAGCTCGCGGACTAGCGGGACCTACGAGCAGTACTTC	CASSSRTSGTYEQYF
NA	TRBV29-1	TRBD2	TRBJ2-7	15	TGCAGCGTTGAACGTGCTAGCGGGGAATACTACGAGCAGTACTTC	CSVERASGEYYEQYF